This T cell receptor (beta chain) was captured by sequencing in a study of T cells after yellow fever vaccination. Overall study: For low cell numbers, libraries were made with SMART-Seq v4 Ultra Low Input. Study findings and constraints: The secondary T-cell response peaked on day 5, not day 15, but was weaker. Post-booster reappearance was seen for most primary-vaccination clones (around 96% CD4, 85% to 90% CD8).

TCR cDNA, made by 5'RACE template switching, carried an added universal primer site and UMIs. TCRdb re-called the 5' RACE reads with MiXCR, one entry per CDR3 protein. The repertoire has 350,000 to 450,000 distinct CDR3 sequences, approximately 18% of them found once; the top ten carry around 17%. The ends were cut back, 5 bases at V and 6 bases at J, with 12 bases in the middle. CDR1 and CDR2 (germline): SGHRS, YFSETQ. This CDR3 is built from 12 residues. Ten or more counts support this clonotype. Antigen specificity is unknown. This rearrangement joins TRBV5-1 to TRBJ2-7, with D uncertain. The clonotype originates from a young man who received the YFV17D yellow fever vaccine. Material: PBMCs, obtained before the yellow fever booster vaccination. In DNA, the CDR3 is TGCGCCAGCAGGTTATCGGTTGGCGAGCAGTACTTC. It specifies CASRLSVGEQYF.